This TCR beta chain was profiled in a study of T cells in Graves' hyperthyroidism and ophthalmopathy. Template material for amplifying TCR beta CDR3 regions consisted of RNA transcripts. In the first-round RT-PCR of the TCR CDR3, the HTBI primer set was used. TCRdb reprocessed the multiplex PCR reads via MiXCR and lists one record per CDR3 protein. The table shows some 570,000 distinct CDR3 sequences, with 11% to 15% occurring only once. General study points: The model identified upcoming ophthalmopathy a median about 7.1 months ahead of onset.

This clonotype came up many times. Its antigen is still unknown. Trimming pared 5 bases from V and 3 bases from J, leaving 16 bases between. The CDR3 has 16 amino acids. The sample consisted of blood. V gene TRBV12-3 or TRBV12-4 combines with J gene TRBJ2-2; D gene ambiguous. This TCR was sampled from a young woman with Graves' ophthalmopathy. The CDR3 DNA reads TGTGCCAGCAGTCCGCCTGGGAAATGGGACACCGGGGAGCTGTTTTTT. As protein: CASSPPGKWDTGELFF.